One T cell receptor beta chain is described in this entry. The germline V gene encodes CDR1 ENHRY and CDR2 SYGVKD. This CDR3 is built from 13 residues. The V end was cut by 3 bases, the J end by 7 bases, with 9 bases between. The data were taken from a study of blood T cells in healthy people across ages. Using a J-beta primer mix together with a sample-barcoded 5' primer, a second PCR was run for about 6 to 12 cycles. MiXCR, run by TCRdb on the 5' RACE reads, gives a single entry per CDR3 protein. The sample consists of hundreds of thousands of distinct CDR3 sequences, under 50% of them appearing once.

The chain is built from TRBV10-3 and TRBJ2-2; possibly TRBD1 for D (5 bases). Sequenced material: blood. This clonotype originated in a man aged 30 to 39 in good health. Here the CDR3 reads CAISDRVDGELFF. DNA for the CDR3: TGTGCCATCAGTGACAGGGTGGACGGGGAGCTGTTTTTT.